A single sample gave rise to the 28 T cell receptor beta chains below, sequenced in a study of T-cell reconstitution after alpha-beta-depleted transplantation in children. Preparing the TCRbeta library involved the use of unique molecular identifiers. TCRdb called the PCR reads again in MiXCR, with one record for every CDR3 protein. The table has approximately 80,000 distinct CDR3 sequences, around 14% seen once. Material: PBMCs, mostly from graft donor cells, obtained 180 days after TCRalphabeta/CD19-depleted stem cell transplant. These receptors were obtained from a male patient under 10 years old who had a stem cell transplant for acute lymphoblastic leukemia, so the T cells may come from the graft donor.

The DNA of the CDR3 is TGTGCCAGCAGTTACCGGGTCAGGGAATTGTTCTCGACCACTGAAGCTTTCTTT. Its protein is CASSYRVRELFSTTEAFF. The rearrangement uses TRBV6-5 and TRBJ1-1; D possibly corresponds to TRBD1 (5 bases). The length of the CDR3 is 18 residues. The germline V gene has CDR1 MNHEY and CDR2 SVGAGI. V dropped 2 bases and J dropped 4 bases, with 23 bases sitting between them.

The chain combines TRBV11-2 with TRBJ2-5; TRBD2 agrees at 10 bases. The CDR3 runs to 17 residues. Germline trimming cut 0 bases from V and 5 bases from J; bases unmatched to any gene: 9. The V gene's germline CDR1 is SGHAT and CDR2 FQNNGV. The CDR3 nucleotides are TGTGCCAGCAGCTTAGAAAAAGCGGGAGGGCCGCGGGAGACCCAGTACTTC. Its protein is CASSLEKAGGPRETQYF.

The V gene is TRBV20-1, the J gene TRBJ2-5; D may be TRBD1 (5 bases). CDR1 is DFQATT and CDR2 is SNEGSKA in the germline V gene (reference sequence). This CDR3 spans 12 amino acids. Trimming cost V 7 bases and J 7 bases, with 16 bases left between them. CDR3 in DNA: TGCAGTGTCGCGCACAATACAGGGACCCAGTACTTC. It encodes CSVAHNTGTQYF.

This clonotype turned up a few times. CDR3 protein: CASSLDRLNTEAFF. As DNA, the CDR3 is TGCGCCAGCAGCTTGGATAGGTTGAACACTGAAGCTTTCTTT. The chain has TRBV5-1 and TRBJ1-1; D unresolved. The CDR3 totals 14 residues. The germline V and J ends were trimmed by 0 bases and 0 bases, with 6 bases remaining between them. Per the germline V gene, CDR1 is SGHRS and CDR2 is YFSETQ.

Ten or more counts support this clonotype. The rearrangement uses TRBV20-1 and TRBJ1-1; D is unresolved. Germline loops: CDR1 DFQATT, CDR2 SNEGSKA (reference sequence). Trimming took 3 bases from V and 2 from J, leaving 10 bases between them. CDR3 length: 13 amino acids. DNA for the CDR3: TGCAGTGCTAGTAGAACAGTCAACACTGAAGCTTTCTTT. Residues: CSASRTVNTEAFF.

This clonotype occurred a few times. The chain employs TRBV28 and TRBJ1-2; D remains unclear. This CDR3 is built from 13 residues. The germline V and J ends were trimmed by 1 base and 8 bases, with 11 bases remaining between them. Germline values: CDR1 MDHEN, CDR2 SYDVKM. The CDR3 sequence is CASSLSATGGYTF. The CDR3 DNA sequence: TGTGCCAGCAGTTTATCGGCCACGGGAGGCTACACCTTC.

This clonotype was seen many times. The V gene is TRBV29-1, the J gene TRBJ2-5; no reliable D call. Germline lookup yields CDR1 SQVTM and CDR2 ANQGSEA. The length of the CDR3 is 10 residues. V was pared by 5 bases and J by 4 bases, with 5 bases between. CDR3 residues: CSVPIETQYF. The DNA for the CDR3 is TGCAGCGTTCCCATAGAGACCCAGTACTTC.

Here the CDR3 reads CASSLTSGDLETQYF. CDR3 bases: TGTGCCAGCAGTTTAACTAGCGGGGACCTAGAGACCCAGTACTTC. The chain combines TRBV12-3 or TRBV12-4 with TRBJ2-5, with TRBD2 matching over 10 bases. The CDR3 is 15 amino acids. The J segment lost 4 bases and the V segment lost 2 bases, leaving 4 bases of the junction unmatched.

This clonotype has more than one count but fewer than ten. The chain recombines TRBV7-2 with TRBJ2-3; no definite D call. Germline V lookup: CDR1 SGHTA, CDR2 FQGNSA. The CDR3 is 15 amino acids. Between the trimmed V and J ends, which lost 5 bases and 2 bases, there was a span of 14 bases. The CDR3 loop is CASSPRDLYTDTQYF. CDR3 nucleotides: TGTGCCAGCAGCCCTAGGGATTTATACACAGATACGCAGTATTTT.

This clonotype was seen ten or more times. The V and J genes are TRBV29-1 and TRBJ2-5; TRBD2 agrees at 7 bases. Germline CDR1 SQVTM, CDR2 ANQGSEA. The CDR3 contains 12 residues. V lost 3 bases and J lost 3; bases outside the gene matches: 1. The chain's CDR3 is CSVEGREETQYF. CDR3 nucleotide sequence: TGCAGCGTTGAGGGGAGGGAAGAGACCCAGTACTTC.

About this clonotype: Being one base from a much bigger clone, this may be a read error. The chain is built from TRBV10-3 and TRBJ2-1; no clear D gene. The V gene's germline CDR1 is ENHRY and CDR2 SYGVKD. The CDR3 has 13 residues. The chain's CDR3 is CAVSDPLDPEQFF. The CDR3 nucleotides read TGTGCCGTCAGTGACCCGTTAGATCCTGAGCAGTTCTTC.

This clonotype was seen a few times. This sequence joins TRBV10-3 and TRBJ1-2, with D possibly being TRBD1 (6 bases). This CDR3 region has 16 residues. CDR1 and CDR2 (germline): ENHRY, SYGVKD. V lost 8 bases and J 0 bases, leaving 19 bases between the germline ends. CDR3 protein: CAISGHRDKTNYGYTF. The CDR3 DNA follows: TGTGCCATCTCGGGGCACAGGGATAAAACTAACTATGGCTACACCTTC.

This clonotype was observed a few times. The germline gene is not matched at one end of the junction; a read error may be the cause. The rearrangement links TRBV7-1 to TRBJ1-2; 7 bases map to TRBD1. TRBV7-1 is noted as an ORF with a role that remains uncertain. The CDR3 length is 14 residues. In DNA, the CDR3 is TGTGCCAGCAGGTCAGCGACAGGGAACTATGGCTACACCTTC. This encodes CASRSATGNYGYTF.

The chain recombines TRBV9 with TRBJ2-2; the D call may be TRBD1 or TRBD2 (7 bases each). Trimming removed 3 bases from V and 3 bases from J, with 15 bases in between. Germline assignment: CDR1 SGDLS and CDR2 YYNGEE. The CDR3 extends over 16 amino acids. CDR3 nucleotide sequence: TGTGCCAGCAGCGCAGGGGGGGGTCGAGACACCGGGGAGCTGTTTTTT. Protein sequence: CASSAGGGRDTGELFF.

The J gene is TRBJ2-7, the V gene TRBV18, with D perhaps assigned TRBD1 or TRBD2 (7 bases each). The germline V gene has CDR1 KGHSH and CDR2 LQKENI. V was cut by 2 bases and J by 4 bases, with 15 bases left in between. CDR3 size: 15 residues. CDR3 DNA: TGTGCCAGCTCACCAAGCGGGACAGCTTATTACGAGCAGTACTTC. Its protein product is CASSPSGTAYYEQYF.

The chain links TRBV7-2 to TRBJ2-5, with 8 positions matching TRBD1. Trimming at V came to 7 bases and at J to 7 bases, leaving 14 bases not matched to a gene. Germline CDR1 reads SGHTA; CDR2 reads FQGNSA. CDR3 length equals 15 residues. CDR3 protein: CASTSGDRGWGTQYF. The CDR3 coding sequence is TGTGCCAGCACCTCGGGCGACAGGGGATGGGGGACCCAGTACTTC.

This clonotype came up a few times. V usage is TRBV6-2 or TRBV6-3 and J usage is TRBJ2-7; D perhaps matches TRBD2 (6 bases). The CDR3 contains 15 residues. CDR1 is MNHEY and CDR2 is SVGEGT in the germline V gene. V was trimmed by 7 bases and J by 2 bases, leaving 18 bases between them. CDR3 DNA sequence: TGTGCCAGCACACCACGGGCTAGCGTCCCCTACGAGCAGTACTTC. Translated, it gives CASTPRASVPYEQYF.

The gene calls are TRBV12-3 or TRBV12-4 and TRBJ2-1; possible D gene TRBD2, 5 bases. This CDR3 is built from 12 residues. Trimming took off 4 bases at V and 14 bases at J, with 15 bases between the two ends. DNA for the CDR3: TGTGCCAGCAGTTCCCGGACTGCCGGGGAGTTCTTC. Encoded protein: CASSSRTAGEFF.

The sample holds a few counts of this clonotype. The chain joins TRBV9 to TRBJ2-7; D is ambiguous. Germline assignment: CDR1 SGDLS and CDR2 YYNGEE. The CDR3 is 12 residues long. The V gene lost 0 bases and the J gene lost 8 bases, with 9 bases spanning the gap. CDR3 DNA sequence: TGTGCCAGCAGCGTAGGAGCAGGAAAGCAGTACTTC. It is translated as CASSVGAGKQYF.

A few counts support this clonotype. The genes are TRBV12-3 or TRBV12-4 and TRBJ1-5, with TRBD1 matching 11 bases. This CDR3 spans 14 amino acids. With V trimmed by 5 bases and J by 9 bases, 6 bases remained unmatched. CDR3 nucleotide sequence: TGTGCCAGCAGTCTCGGACAGGGGGCAAGGCCCCAGCATTTT. It is translated as CASSLGQGARPQHF.

In this sample, this clonotype turned up once. A clone one base away is much larger, so this may be a read error. This CDR3 reads CASSPSGLASTNEQFF. CDR3 nucleotides: TGTGCCAGCAGTCCCTCGGGACTAGCGAGCACCAATGAGCAGTTCTTC. The chain combines TRBV12-3 or TRBV12-4 with TRBJ2-1; 10 positions match TRBD2. With V trimmed by 5 bases and J by 6 bases, 10 bases remained unmatched. This CDR3 is built from 16 residues.

V and J are TRBV5-8 and TRBJ2-7, with a weak D call TRBD1 (6 bases). There are 13 residues in the CDR3. V was cut by 5 bases and J by 2 bases, with 11 bases left in between. CDR1 and CDR2 (germline): SGHTS, YDEGEE. The CDR3 reads CASRNRVPYEQYF. CDR3 bases: TGTGCCAGCAGAAACAGGGTGCCCTACGAGCAGTACTTC.

This clonotype was detected a few times. The J gene is TRBJ2-7, the V gene TRBV7-2; D uncertain. Germline V gene sequence: CDR1 SGHTA, CDR2 FQGNSA. V shed 5 bases and J shed 4 bases, with 12 bases lying between them. The CDR3 is made up of 13 amino acids. The CDR3 DNA is TGTGCCAGCAGCAAAGGGCCCCATTACGAGCAGTACTTC. It encodes CASSKGPHYEQYF. The complete variable domain, with remaining parts taken from reference TRBV7-2 and TRBJ2-7, reads GAGVSQSPSNKVTEKGKDVELRCDPISGHTALYWYRQSLGQGLEFLIYFQGNSAPDKSGLPSDRFSAERTGGSVSTLTIQRTQQEDSAVYLCASSKGPHYEQYFGPGTRLTVT.

The chain uses TRBV6-1 and TRBJ2-7; D possibly corresponds to TRBD1 (6 bases). The V end was cut by 10 bases, the J end by 5 bases, with 21 bases between. CDR1 is MNHNS, CDR2 SASEGT, per germline. CDR3 length: 14 amino acids. CDR3 coding DNA: TGTGCCACCGTATTTACAGGGTCGGTCGACGAGCAGTACTTC. Amino acid sequence: CATVFTGSVDEQYF.

This clonotype was seen a few times. J is TRBJ1-5 and V is TRBV6-2 or TRBV6-3; 9 positions agree with TRBD1. This CDR3 spans 18 amino acids. The germline V gene encodes CDR1 MNHEY and CDR2 SVGEGT. J was trimmed by 3 bases and V by 0 bases; bases with no gene match: 9. CDR3 bases: TGTGCCAGCAGTTACTCGAGGGACAGGGTGTCGAACAATCAGCCCCAGCATTTT. Translating it yields CASSYSRDRVSNNQPQHF.

This clonotype was counted many times. The rearrangement uses TRBV12-3 or TRBV12-4 and TRBJ2-4; D gene unclear. The CDR3 extends over 12 amino acids. Trimming took off 5 bases at V and 9 bases at J, with 11 bases between the two ends. The CDR3 here is CASSGRGGIQYF. CDR3 DNA: TGTGCCAGCAGTGGCCGAGGTGGCATTCAGTACTTC.

Notes on this clonotype: This sequence may be a read error, since a much larger clone differs from it by one base. The DNA of the CDR3 is TGTGCCAACAGTTTTCTGGGGGGCAGTGAAAAACTGTTTTTT. Translated: CANSFLGGSEKLFF. This chain connects TRBV12-3 or TRBV12-4 to TRBJ1-4; a weak D match, TRBD1 (6 bases). This CDR3 is built from 14 residues.

The chain recombines TRBV3-1 with TRBJ2-3; 7 nucleotides line up with TRBD1. Germline CDR1 LGHDT, CDR2 YNNKEL (reference sequence). The CDR3 totals 13 residues. Germline trimming cut 1 base from V and 11 bases from J; bases unmatched to any gene: 6. The CDR3 bases are TGTGCCAGCAGCCAAGTTAAGGGGGCGGGGCAGTATTTT. Residues: CASSQVKGAGQYF.